This T cell receptor (beta chain) comes out of a study of blood T cell repertoires in COVID-19 (TCRdb year 2020). Concerning the study at large: Collaborator samples came from the United States, Italy and Spain and covered acute and convalescent phases of COVID-19. The material from the prospective study consisted of cDNA or gDNA derived from T cells, B-cell-depleted T cells, or PBMCs. Subjects who had been exposed to COVID-19, were actively infected with it, or had recovered from it provided the deeply sampled blood TCRbeta repertoires that made up the dataset. The repertoires were made available in a free public database intended to serve as a resource for research on the immune response to SARS-CoV-2. The samples were drawn from the first 160 participants of the ongoing ImmuneRACE study and from about 1,200 subjects provided by 6 global collaborators. The sample metadata nearly always contained a de-identified subject ID, COVID-19 status, age in years and sex. Where HLA class I and class II types were available, the types were taken from metadata supplied by the sample provider, not from assay-based typing.

General conclusions and limits of the study: The amount of clinical and demographic metadata varied by source and participant and was provided uncurated.

There are 14 amino acids in the CDR3, from cysteine to phenylalanine inclusive. Only CDR3 DNA is held: 42 bases, read in frame from base 1. In the germline V gene, CDR1 corresponds to SGDLS and CDR2 to YYNGEE. V trim: 3 bases; J trim: 6 bases; unmatched bases: 5. This clone has only one observation. Its antigen is still unknown. Base-call qualities are not available, and no considerably larger clone is one nucleotide away. Each collaborating institution followed its own protocols to collect whole blood in K2EDTA tubes. For TCRbeta analysis, collaborators shipped samples in one of three forms: frozen whole blood, isolated PBMCs, or DNA extracted from either of those sample types. TCRbeta CDR3 regions were amplified from genomic DNA by means of the immunoSEQ Assay, a bias-controlled multiplex PCR. From the authors' description of their analysis: The number of nucleated cells in each sample was estimated from the amplification of reference gene primers within the assay. Sequence reads were collapsed and filtered to measure the absolute abundance of every unique TCRbeta CDR3 rearrangement. For each sample, productive Simpson clonality was calculated by taking the square root of Simpson's diversity index across productive rearrangements. Entries here come from immuneACCESS through TCRdb and include only in-frame sequences with V and J called. Some clones fail to appear in such tables; in the studies checked, an unresolved V gene covers under half of the shortfall, and the cause of the remainder is unknown. That table furnishes V, J and clone size, whereas the DNA furnished D and trimming. The sample yields about 200,000 clones; 80% were counted once. Around 5.8% of the sample goes to the ten largest clones.

The chain is encoded by TRBV9 joined to TRBJ2-1; 8 central nucleotides agree with TRBD2. The sequenced sample consisted of peripheral blood. This TCR was recovered from a woman between 65 and 79 years old with acute or convalescent COVID-19. The DNA sequence is as follows: TGTGCCAGCAGCGGGACTAGCCTCGGCAATGAGCAGTTCTTC. It specifies CASSGTSLGNEQFF.